These 11 T cell receptor beta chains originate from one sample sequenced in a study of early T cells in non-severe SARS-CoV-2 infection. TCRdb reanalysed the 5' RACE reads using MiXCR and keeps one entry per CDR3 protein. The repertoire has tens of thousands of distinct CDR3 sequences, approximately 6.7% of them found once; the top ten carry just under 4%. Sequencing was carried out using whole blood. These receptors were collected from an adult who was a healthcare worker with PCR-confirmed SARS-CoV-2 infection or an uninfected control (not recorded which).

This clonotype was picked up a small number of times. The chain joins TRBV11-2 to TRBJ1-6; no definite D call. CDR3 length equals 14 residues. Germline CDR1 reads SGHAT; CDR2 reads FQNNGV. Trimming took off 5 bases at V and 7 bases at J, with 12 bases between the two ends. CDR3 bases: TGTGCCAGCAGCCTACACCTAGGGAATTCACCCCTCCACTTT. Amino acids: CASSLHLGNSPLHF.

Turning to this clonotype: A much larger clone differs from this one at a single base, so this may be a read error. The CDR3 bases are TGTGCCAGCAGCGTAGGTTCCGGCCCCCACGAGCAGTACTTC. This encodes CASSVGSGPHEQYF. The rearrangement links TRBV9 to TRBJ2-7; D is unclear. Germline V gene lookup returns CDR1 SGDLS and CDR2 YYNGEE. The CDR3 runs 14 residues. The V and J ends lost 0 bases and 5 bases respectively, with 12 bases between them.

This clonotype was observed a few times. V and J are TRBV19 and TRBJ1-3; D uncertain. V lost 3 bases and J 2 bases, leaving 14 bases between the germline ends. The CDR3 runs to 16 residues. Germline loops: CDR1 LNHDA, CDR2 SQIVND (reference sequence). This chain's CDR3 is CASSIVPGVAGNTIYF. In nucleotides, the CDR3 is TGTGCCAGTAGTATCGTTCCGGGAGTAGCTGGAAACACCATATATTTT.

This clonotype has a handful of counts. J is TRBJ1-6 and V is TRBV6-6; 7 nucleotides line up with TRBD1. J lost 10 bases, V lost 8 bases, and 5 bases had no gene match. The CDR3 is made up of 12 amino acids. The germline gives CDR1 MNHNY, CDR2 SVGAGI (reference sequence). The CDR3 here is CASCRGESPLHF. In DNA, the CDR3 is TGTGCCAGCTGCAGGGGGGAATCACCCCTCCACTTT.

The chain is built from TRBV7-8 and TRBJ2-5, with D maybe TRBD2 (6 bases). Germline loops: CDR1 SGHVS, CDR2 FQNEAQ. V was clipped by 1 base and J by 4 bases, with 7 bases between them. The CDR3 spans 13 residues. The CDR3 DNA reads as TGTGCCAGCAGCTTAGAGGGAGGAGAGACCCAGTACTTC. Translation: CASSLEGGETQYF. Looking up the rest from reference TRBV7-8 and TRBJ2-5 gives the full variable domain: GAGVSQSPRYKVAKRGQDVALRCDPISGHVSLFWYQQALGQGPEFLTYFQNEAQLDKSGLPSDRFFAERPEGSVSTLKIQRTQQEDSAVYLCASSLEGGETQYFGPGTRLLVL.

A note on this clonotype: Just one base apart from a much larger clone, this may be a read error. The chain combines TRBV12-3 or TRBV12-4 with TRBJ1-5; D unresolved. This CDR3 region has 15 residues. The CDR3 DNA sequence: TGTGCCAGCAGTCCAATTTCTAATAGCATTCAGCCCCAGCATTTT. Translating it yields CASSPISNSIQPQHF.

This clonotype appeared many times. The V and J genes are TRBV11-3 and TRBJ2-1, with D possibly matching TRBD2 (5 bases). The CDR3 has 14 residues. Trimming pared 1 base from V and 9 bases from J, leaving 13 bases between. In germline, CDR1 is SGHNT, CDR2 YENEEA. CDR3: CASSLGVREAEQFF. CDR3 DNA sequence: TGTGCCAGCAGCTTAGGTGTCCGGGAAGCTGAGCAGTTCTTC.

This clonotype has a handful of counts. The rearrangement joins TRBV19 to TRBJ2-7; 11 bases line up with TRBD1. With 8 bases clipped from V and 5 bases from J, the junction kept 5 bases outside the gene matches. The CDR3 runs 13 residues. CDR1 and CDR2 (germline): LNHDA, SQIVND (reference sequence). The CDR3 nucleotides read TGTGCCAGTGGACAGGGGGCGGTCGACGAGCAGTACTTC. Amino acid sequence: CASGQGAVDEQYF.

The sample holds many counts of this clonotype. This rearrangement joins TRBV12-3 or TRBV12-4 to TRBJ2-1; TRBD1 is a possible D gene (6 bases). Trimming removed 3 bases at V and 6 bases at J, with 15 bases between. The CDR3 has 15 amino acids. CDR3 nucleotides: TGTGCCAGCAGTTTGTGGGACATTGCGGGCAATGAGCAGTTCTTC. It translates to CASSLWDIAGNEQFF.

In this sample, this clonotype turned up many times. V gene TRBV18 combines with J gene TRBJ2-3, with D possibly matching TRBD2 (6 bases). V lost 2 bases to trimming and J lost 5 bases, with 14 bases between them. The germline CDR1 and CDR2 sequences are KGHSH and LQKENI. This CDR3 contains 15 residues. CDR3 loop: CASSPRLGGGDTQYF. The CDR3 bases are TGTGCCAGCTCACCAAGGCTCGGGGGTGGAGATACGCAGTATTTT. Filled out from reference TRBV18 and TRBJ2-3, the complete variable domain reads NAGVMQNPRHLVRRRGQEARLRCSPMKGHSHVYWYRQLPEEGLKFMVYLQKENIIDESGMPKERFSAEFPKEGPSILRIQQVVRGDSAAYFCASSPRLGGGDTQYFGPGTRLTVL.

This clonotype has a count of ten or more. The chain carries TRBV20-1 and TRBJ2-2, with D uncertain. Trimming stripped 0 bases from V and 3 bases from J, with 8 bases between. From germline, CDR1 is DFQATT and CDR2 SNEGSKA (reference sequence). The CDR3 covers 14 residues. CDR3 sequence (DNA): TGCAGTGCTAGAGATCCCCGTTACACCGGGGAGCTGTTTTTT. As protein: CSARDPRYTGELFF.